This record concerns one TCR beta chain sequence. Germline V gene sequence: CDR1 SGHRS, CDR2 YFSETQ. V gave up 3 bases and J gave up 6 bases, with 28 bases separating them. This CDR3 comprises 18 residues. The entry originates in a study of blood T cell repertoires in COVID-19. Study summary: The origin of the acute and convalescent COVID-19 samples was the United States, Italy and Spain. PBMCs, B-cell-depleted T cells, or T cells provided the cDNA or gDNA that made up the material.

Per the original methods: Amplification with reference gene primers provided the estimates of nucleated cell counts. Clones were sequenced by immunoSEQ multiplex PCR, and TCRdb holds only the in-frame ones, with some missing. V and J calls and clone size follow that table, whereas D and trimming were derived from the DNA. The data show approximately 290,000 clones, around 90% seen once. This sequence originates from a man in his late teens or twenties with active or convalescent COVID-19. V gene TRBV5-1 combines with J gene TRBJ2-7; perhaps TRBD2 as D (5 bases). Sequenced input: peripheral blood. CDR3 in DNA: TGCGCCAGCAGCTCCAACCACAAGCTAACTAGTGGCGTTAGCGAGCAGTACTTC. Amino acid sequence: CASSSNHKLTSGVSEQYF.